A single sample gave rise to the 10 T cell receptor beta chains below, sequenced in a study of shared clonotypes between healthy human individuals (TCRdb year 2020). For the CD8 naive samples, CD45RO-negative cells were positively selected for CCR7, yielding a CD45RA+CCR7+ population from which TemRA cells were excluded. The receptor library was made with the immunoSEQ multiplex PCR assay. In TCRdb, the immuneACCESS table is reduced to in-frame sequences with V and J assigned. These tables do not hold every clone; where another copy was compared, an unresolved V gene accounts for under half, and the others remain unexplained. Here the sample has around 1,900,000 clones; about 94% occur a single time. The leading ten clones occupy about 1.6% of the sample. Material for sequencing was naive CD8+ T cells from PBMCs. Explained via the paper, the cell subset or site label denotes: CD45RA+CCR7+. These receptors all come from a man younger than 35 in good health. Some clones in this sample may be carry-over from other donors' samples.

This sequence joins TRBV13 and TRBJ1-4; D is unclear. The CDR3 length is 12 residues. In germline, CDR1 is PRHDT, CDR2 FYEKMQ (reference sequence). V lost 9 bases to trimming and J lost 8 bases, with 13 bases between them. This CDR3 is CASRTQREKLFF. CDR3 DNA sequence: TGTGCCAGTCGGACTCAGAGAGAAAAACTGTTTTTT.

The J gene is TRBJ1-5, the V gene TRBV28; D gene uncertain. This CDR3 spans 14 amino acids. Trimming pared 2 bases from V and 8 bases from J, leaving 13 bases between. Germline CDR1 MDHEN, CDR2 SYDVKM. The CDR3 loop reads CASSLIKWREPQHF. DNA of the CDR3: TGTGCCAGCAGTTTAATAAAGTGGCGGGAGCCCCAGCATTTT.

This clone was detected only a few times. This chain joins TRBV19 and TRBJ1-1, with D uncertain. Trimming cost V 6 bases and J 5 bases, with 10 bases left between them. Germline CDR1 and CDR2: LNHDA and SQIVND (reference sequence). This CDR3 region has 12 residues. The CDR3 spells CASRLRATEAFF. CDR3 in DNA: TGTGCCAGTAGATTACGGGCGACTGAAGCTTTCTTT.

To note about this clone: This same CDR3 is encoded by further DNA sequences in the sample. The chain combines TRBV7-3 with TRBJ2-1, with D uncertain. CDR3 size: 11 residues. Germline V CDR1 and CDR2: SGHTA, FQGTGA. Trimming removed 3 bases at V and 10 bases at J, with 7 bases between. CDR3: CASSLGREQFF. CDR3 DNA: TGTGCCAGCAGCTTGGGTAGGGAGCAGTTCTTC.

V gene TRBV5-1 combines with J gene TRBJ1-1; D is perhaps TRBD1 (6 bases). V was pared by 9 bases and J by 0 bases, with 15 bases between. The CDR3 extends over 14 amino acids. The germline gives CDR1 SGHRS, CDR2 YFSETQ. The CDR3 sequence is CATSPGAMNTEAFF. The CDR3, as DNA: TGCGCCACGAGCCCGGGGGCCATGAACACTGAAGCTTTCTTT.

The chain uses TRBV13 and TRBJ2-1; 12 nucleotides match TRBD1. V was pared by 2 bases and J by 9 bases, with 8 bases of the junction left unmatched. Germline lookup yields CDR1 PRHDT and CDR2 FYEKMQ (reference sequence). The CDR3 runs 16 residues. The CDR3 coding sequence is TGTGCCAGCAGCTTACTCCGGGACAGGGGGCGCAGTGAGCAGTTCTTC. Protein product: CASSLLRDRGRSEQFF. The entire variable domain, with the rest obtained from reference TRBV13 and TRBJ2-1, is as follows: AAGVIQSPRHLIKEKRETATLKCYPIPRHDTVYWYQQGPGQDPQFLISFYEKMQSDKGSIPDRFSAQQFSDYHSELNMSSLELGDSALYFCASSLLRDRGRSEQFFGPGTRLTVL.

The chain uses TRBV7-2 and TRBJ2-3; 9 bases agree with TRBD1. Germline trimming cut 5 bases from V and 5 bases from J; bases unmatched to any gene: 5. The V gene's germline CDR1 is SGHTA and CDR2 FQGNSA. This CDR3 has 14 residues. CDR3 sequence (DNA): TGTGCCAGCAGCAAAACAGGGGGCCGAGATACGCAGTATTTT. It encodes CASSKTGGRDTQYF.

This clone was recorded a few times. This sample includes further DNA sequences coding for the same CDR3. The chain employs TRBV30 and TRBJ1-1; D is unresolved. Germline CDR1 and CDR2: GTSNPN and SVGIG (reference sequence). The V gene lost 0 bases and the J gene lost 0 bases, with 2 bases spanning the gap. The CDR3 is 12 amino acids. The CDR3 sequence is CAWSVLNTEAFF. The CDR3 nucleotides read TGTGCCTGGAGTGTCTTGAACACTGAAGCTTTCTTT.

This chain connects TRBV7-2 to TRBJ2-5, with 7 positions matching TRBD1. The germline gives CDR1 SGHTA, CDR2 FQGNSA. CDR3 length equals 14 residues. V shed 5 bases, J shed 4 bases, and the junction held 7 bases outside the gene matches. CDR3: CASSHRQGGETQYF. In DNA form, the CDR3 reads TGTGCCAGCAGCCACCGACAGGGTGGAGAGACCCAGTACTTC.

The CDR3: CASTLLGNEKLFF. The CDR3 DNA follows: TGTGCCAGCACCCTCCTCGGTAATGAAAAACTGTTTTTT. This sequence joins TRBV6-1 and TRBJ1-4; D is unresolved. V shed 7 bases and J shed 4 bases, with 10 bases lying between them. The CDR3 sequence is 13 residues long. Germline-derived CDR1 and CDR2 are MNHNS and SASEGT.